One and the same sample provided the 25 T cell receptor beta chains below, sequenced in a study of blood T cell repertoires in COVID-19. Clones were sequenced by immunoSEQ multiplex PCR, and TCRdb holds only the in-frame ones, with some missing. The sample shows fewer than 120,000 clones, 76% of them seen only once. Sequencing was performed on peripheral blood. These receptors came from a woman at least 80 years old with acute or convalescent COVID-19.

CDR3 region: CASSIWTGAYQPQHF. In DNA, the CDR3 is TGTGCCAGTAGTATATGGACAGGGGCCTATCAGCCCCAGCATTTT. V and J are TRBV19 and TRBJ1-5, with TRBD1 matching over 9 bases. The V and J ends lost 2 bases and 5 bases, in that order; junction bases with no gene match: 4. There are 15 residues in the CDR3. The germline V gene encodes CDR1 LNHDA and CDR2 SQIVND (reference sequence).

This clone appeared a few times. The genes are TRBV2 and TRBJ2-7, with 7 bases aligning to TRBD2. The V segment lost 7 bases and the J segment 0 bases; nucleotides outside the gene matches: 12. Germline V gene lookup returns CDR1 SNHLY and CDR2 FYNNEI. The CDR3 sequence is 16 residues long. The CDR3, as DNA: TGTGCCAGCATGTGGCGGGGAGGGAGCAGCTCCTACGAGCAGTACTTC. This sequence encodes CASMWRGGSSSYEQYF.

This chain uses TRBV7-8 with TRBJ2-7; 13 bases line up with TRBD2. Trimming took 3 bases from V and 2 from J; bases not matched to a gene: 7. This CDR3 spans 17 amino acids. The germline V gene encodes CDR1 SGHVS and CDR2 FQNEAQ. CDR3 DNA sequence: TGTGCCAGCAGCTTGGGGACTAGCGGGACCCCGACCTACGAGCAGTACTTC. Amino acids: CASSLGTSGTPTYEQYF.

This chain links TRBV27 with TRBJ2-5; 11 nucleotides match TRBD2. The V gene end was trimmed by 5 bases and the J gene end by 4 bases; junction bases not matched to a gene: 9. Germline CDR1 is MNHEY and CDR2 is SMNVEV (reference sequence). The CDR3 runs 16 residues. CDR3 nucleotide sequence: TGTGCCAGCAGTAGTCTAGCGGGAGGAGTCTTAGAGACCCAGTACTTC. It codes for CASSSLAGGVLETQYF.

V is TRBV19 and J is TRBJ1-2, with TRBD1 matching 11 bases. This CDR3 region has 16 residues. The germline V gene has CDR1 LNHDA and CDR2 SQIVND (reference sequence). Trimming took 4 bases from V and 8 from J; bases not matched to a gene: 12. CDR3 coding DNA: TGTGCCAGTAGTACCCCTTGGACAGGGGGCGCACGGGGCTACACCTTC. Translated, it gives CASSTPWTGGARGYTF.

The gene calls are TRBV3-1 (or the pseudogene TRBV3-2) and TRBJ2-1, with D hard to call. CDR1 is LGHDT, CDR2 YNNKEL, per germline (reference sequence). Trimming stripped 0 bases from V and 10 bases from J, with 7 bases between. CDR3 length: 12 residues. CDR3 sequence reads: CASSQDGAEQFF. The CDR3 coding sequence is TGTGCCAGCAGCCAAGATGGAGCCGAGCAGTTCTTC.

The CDR3 DNA reads TGTGCCACCAGTGCGATAGCGGGGGCCAATGAGCAGTTCTTC. This encodes CATSAIAGANEQFF. The V call is TRBV24-1, the J call TRBJ2-1; 9 bases agree with TRBD2. Trimming at V came to 5 bases and at J to 6 bases, leaving 4 bases not matched to a gene. Germline V gives CDR1 KGHDR, CDR2 SFDVKD. The CDR3 loop spans 14 amino acids.

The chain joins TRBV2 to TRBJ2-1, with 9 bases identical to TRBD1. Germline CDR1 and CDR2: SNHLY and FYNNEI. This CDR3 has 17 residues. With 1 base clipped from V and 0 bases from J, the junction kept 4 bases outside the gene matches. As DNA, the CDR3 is TGTGCCAGCAGTGAAGGGCGACAGGGGGACTCCTACAATGAGCAGTTCTTC. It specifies CASSEGRQGDSYNEQFF.

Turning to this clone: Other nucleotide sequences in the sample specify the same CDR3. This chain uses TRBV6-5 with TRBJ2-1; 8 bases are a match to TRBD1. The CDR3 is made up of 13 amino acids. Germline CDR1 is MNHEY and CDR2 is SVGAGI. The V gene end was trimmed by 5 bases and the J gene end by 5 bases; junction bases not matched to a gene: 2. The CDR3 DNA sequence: TGTGCCAGCAGTAAGGGACAGGACAATGAGCAGTTCTTC. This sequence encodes CASSKGQDNEQFF.

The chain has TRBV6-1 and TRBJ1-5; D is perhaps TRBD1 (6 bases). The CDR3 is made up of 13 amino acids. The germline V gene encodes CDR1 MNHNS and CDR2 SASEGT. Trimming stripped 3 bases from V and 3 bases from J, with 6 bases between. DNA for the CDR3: TGTGCCAGCAGTGAGGGGGCCAATCAGCCCCAGCATTTT. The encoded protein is CASSEGANQPQHF.

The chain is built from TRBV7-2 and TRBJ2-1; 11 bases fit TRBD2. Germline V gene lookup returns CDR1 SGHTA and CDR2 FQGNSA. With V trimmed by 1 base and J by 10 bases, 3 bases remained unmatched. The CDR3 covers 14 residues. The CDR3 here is CASSLVPSGGEQFF. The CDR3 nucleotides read TGTGCCAGCAGCTTAGTCCCTAGCGGGGGGGAGCAGTTCTTC.

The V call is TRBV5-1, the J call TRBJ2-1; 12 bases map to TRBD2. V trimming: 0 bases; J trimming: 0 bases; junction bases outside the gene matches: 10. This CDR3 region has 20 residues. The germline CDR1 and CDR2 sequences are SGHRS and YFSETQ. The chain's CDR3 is CASSLAKTSGRPNSYNEQFF. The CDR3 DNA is TGCGCCAGCAGCTTGGCCAAAACTAGCGGGAGGCCGAACTCCTACAATGAGCAGTTCTTC.

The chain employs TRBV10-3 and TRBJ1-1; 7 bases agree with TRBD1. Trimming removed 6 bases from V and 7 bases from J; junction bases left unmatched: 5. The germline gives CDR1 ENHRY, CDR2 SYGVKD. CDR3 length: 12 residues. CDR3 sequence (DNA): TGTGCCATCAGCCGAAGGGACAGTGAAGCTTTCTTT. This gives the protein CAISRRDSEAFF.

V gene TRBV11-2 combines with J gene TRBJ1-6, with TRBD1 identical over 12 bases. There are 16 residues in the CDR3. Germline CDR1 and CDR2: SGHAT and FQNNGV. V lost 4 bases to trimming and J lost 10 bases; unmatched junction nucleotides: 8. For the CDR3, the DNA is TGTGCCAGCAGCTCGTACCGGGACAGGGGGCAATCACCCCTCCACTTT. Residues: CASSSYRDRGQSPLHF.

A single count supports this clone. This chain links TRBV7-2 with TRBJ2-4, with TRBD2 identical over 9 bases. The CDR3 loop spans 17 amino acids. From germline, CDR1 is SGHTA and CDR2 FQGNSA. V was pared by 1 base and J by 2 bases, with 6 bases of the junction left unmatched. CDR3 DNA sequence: TGTGCCAGCAGCTTAGTGAGGCTAGCGGGGACCAAAAACATTCAGTACTTC. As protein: CASSLVRLAGTKNIQYF.

The CDR3 sequence is CASSLGARGSEKLFF. The CDR3 DNA follows: TGCGCCAGCAGCTTGGGGGCAAGAGGGTCCGAAAAACTGTTTTTT. The chain is built from TRBV5-1 and TRBJ1-4; D call uncertain. CDR3 length: 15 residues. Trimming removed 0 bases from V and 8 bases from J, with 14 bases in between. Germline CDR1 and CDR2: SGHRS and YFSETQ. The full variable domain, in which reference TRBV5-1 and TRBJ1-4 provide the parts outside the CDR3, is KAGVTQTPRYLIKTRGQQVTLSCSPISGHRSVSWYQQTPGQGLQFLFEYFSETQRNKGNFPGRFSGRQFSNSRSEMNVSTLELGDSALYLCASSLGARGSEKLFFGSGTQLSVL.

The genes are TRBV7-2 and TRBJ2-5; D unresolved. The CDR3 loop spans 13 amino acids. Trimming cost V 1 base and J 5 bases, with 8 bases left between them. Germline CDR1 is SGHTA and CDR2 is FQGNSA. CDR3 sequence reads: CASSLVSYETQYF. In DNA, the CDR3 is TGTGCCAGCAGCTTAGTTAGTTACGAGACCCAGTACTTC.

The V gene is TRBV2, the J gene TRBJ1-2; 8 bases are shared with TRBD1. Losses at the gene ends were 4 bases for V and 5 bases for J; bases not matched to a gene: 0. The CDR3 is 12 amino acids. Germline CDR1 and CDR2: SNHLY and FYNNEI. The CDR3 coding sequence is TGTGCCAGCAGTGGACAGGGGTATGGCTACACCTTC. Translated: CASSGQGYGYTF.

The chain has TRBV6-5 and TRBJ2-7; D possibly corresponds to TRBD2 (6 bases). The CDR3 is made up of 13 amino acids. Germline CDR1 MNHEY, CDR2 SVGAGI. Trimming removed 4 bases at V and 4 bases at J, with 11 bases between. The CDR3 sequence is CASSSSDGYEQYF. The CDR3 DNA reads TGTGCCAGCAGTTCTAGCGACGGTTACGAGCAGTACTTC.

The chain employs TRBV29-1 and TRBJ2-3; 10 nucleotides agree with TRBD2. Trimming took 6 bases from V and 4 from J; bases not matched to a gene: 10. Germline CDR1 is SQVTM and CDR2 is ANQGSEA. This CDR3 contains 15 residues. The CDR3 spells CSVRPSGSRADTQYF. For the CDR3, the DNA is TGCAGCGTGAGACCTAGCGGGAGTCGGGCAGATACGCAGTATTTT.

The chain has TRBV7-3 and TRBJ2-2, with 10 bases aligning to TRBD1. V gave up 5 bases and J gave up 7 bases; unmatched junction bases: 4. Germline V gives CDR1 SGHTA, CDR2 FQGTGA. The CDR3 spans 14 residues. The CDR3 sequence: CASSEGQGVGELFF. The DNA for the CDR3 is TGTGCCAGCAGCGAAGGACAGGGGGTCGGGGAGCTGTTTTTT.

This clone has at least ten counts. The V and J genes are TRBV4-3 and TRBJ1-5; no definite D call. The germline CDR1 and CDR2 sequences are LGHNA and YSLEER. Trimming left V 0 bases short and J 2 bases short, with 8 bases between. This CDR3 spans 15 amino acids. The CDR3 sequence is CASSQDVSGNQPQHF. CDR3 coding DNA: TGCGCCAGCAGCCAAGATGTGAGCGGCAATCAGCCCCAGCATTTT.

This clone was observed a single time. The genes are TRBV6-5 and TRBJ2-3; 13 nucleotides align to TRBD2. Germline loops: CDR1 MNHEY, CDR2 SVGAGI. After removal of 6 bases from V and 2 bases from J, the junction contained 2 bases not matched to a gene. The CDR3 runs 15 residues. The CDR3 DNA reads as TGTGCCAGCAGAGGGACTAGCGGGGACACAGATACGCAGTATTTT. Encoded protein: CASRGTSGDTDTQYF.

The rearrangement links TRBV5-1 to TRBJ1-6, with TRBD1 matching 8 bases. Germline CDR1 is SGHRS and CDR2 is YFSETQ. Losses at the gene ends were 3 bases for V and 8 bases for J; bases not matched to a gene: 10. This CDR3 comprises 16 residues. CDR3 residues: CASSSRYTGGDSPLHF. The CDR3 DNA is TGCGCCAGCAGCTCCCGGTACACAGGGGGGGATTCACCCCTCCACTTT.

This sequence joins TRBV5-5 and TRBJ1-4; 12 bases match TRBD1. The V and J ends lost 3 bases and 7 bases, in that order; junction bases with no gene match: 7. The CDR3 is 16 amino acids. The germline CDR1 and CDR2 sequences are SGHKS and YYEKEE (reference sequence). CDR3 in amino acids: CASSYTGTGGREKLFF. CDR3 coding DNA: TGTGCCAGCAGCTACACCGGGACAGGGGGCCGTGAAAAACTGTTTTTT. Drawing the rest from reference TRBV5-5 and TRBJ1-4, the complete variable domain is DAGVTQSPTHLIKTRGQQVTLRCSPISGHKSVSWYQQVLGQGPQFIFQYYEKEERGRGNFPDRFSARQFPNYSSELNVNALLLGDSALYLCASSYTGTGGREKLFFGSGTQLSVL.